This section outlines one TCR beta chain sequence together with its context. V lost 1 base and J 7 bases, leaving 16 bases between the germline ends. Per the germline V gene, CDR1 is SGHTA and CDR2 is FQGNSA. This CDR3 spans 15 amino acids. Sequencing used immunoSEQ multiplex PCR; TCRdb keeps in-frame clones, though not all of them. The table includes about 110,000 clones, approximately 86% detected once. This record comes from a study of blood T cell repertoires in COVID-19. Looking at the study overall: Acute-phase and convalescent COVID-19 samples originated in the United States, Italy and Spain. T cells, B-cell-depleted T cells, or PBMCs supplied cDNA or gDNA.

The chain joins TRBV7-2 to TRBJ1-2; D is perhaps TRBD1 (6 bases). Source material: peripheral blood. This receptor was identified in a woman in her 50s with active or convalescent COVID-19. The CDR3 bases are TGTGCCAGCAGCTTAGGGGAAGGGGGAATACGTGGCTACACCTTC. It yields the protein CASSLGEGGIRGYTF.